This T cell receptor (beta chain) originates from a study of T cell clonotyping in hematopoietic cell transplantation (dated by TCRdb to the early 2020s). Study-level background: A total of 110 to 150 blood samples were gathered in the study from 35 to 45 consecutive transplant recipients along with their related donors. Recruitment of patients ran from late 2015 to early 2017, and follow-up continued until September 2020 or until death. Results the study describes overall, beyond this receptor: After transplant, TCR diversity in recipients dropped, and pathologically expanded clonotypes climbed progressively between day 30 and day 180. Inverse Simpson Index values from donors and from recipients before transplant predicted broader TCR repertoire diversity after transplant. Only a small fraction of recipient repertoires overlapped donor repertoires, with over 95% appearing de novo at the given depth. The sample size was limited and the cells went unsorted, which meant the CD4 and CD8 repertoire contributions could not be told apart.

Remarks on this clone: Its antigen has not been determined. No base qualities exist here, and no much larger clone lies one base off it.

Measured from the cysteine to the phenylalanine, the CDR3 is 12 residues long. The DNA shown is the 36-base CDR3, in frame from base 1. The junction shows trimming of 5 bases on V and 8 bases on J, plus 12 bases between the germline ends. The germline V gene (reference sequence) specifies LNHDA as CDR1 and SQIVND as CDR2. The immunoSEQ assay, a bias-controlled multiplex PCR with V- and J-specific primers, was used to amplify TCR beta CDR3 regions from genomic DNA. A proprietary barcode and Illumina adapter sequences were added to the CDR3 amplicons in a second PCR step. An Illumina MiSeq instrument was used for sequencing of the CDR3 libraries. The source study handled its data this way. Export and quality control were done with immunoSEQ Analyzer 3.0, while downstream analyses used R Bioconductor and Immunarch. Repertoire metrics were calculated using only productive rearrangements within the normalized downsampled data set. In the normalized cohort, clonotypes with more than 5 templates were defined as pathologically expanded. The Inverse Simpson Index served as the measure of repertoire diversity. To capture all clonotypes, the CMV-specificity analyses were run on the non-normalized data set. The clones in this table, taken by TCRdb from immuneACCESS, are in-frame only. Not every clone is retained; where verified, under half of the shortfall comes from an unresolved V gene, and the cause of the rest is unknown. V and J calls and clone size follow that table, whereas D and trimming were derived from the DNA. The sample table shows about 69,000 clones, and 85% to 95% are seen once. The ten largest clones add up to roughly 1.7% of the sample.

Related transplant donors provided blood samples for TCR beta sequencing. Nuclei Lysis Solution was used to extract genomic DNA from fresh or cryopreserved unfractionated peripheral blood mononuclear cells. The sequencing sample was made of peripheral blood mononuclear cells. The clonotype was recovered from a man aged 45-65 years in good health. Some clones in this sample may be carry-over from other donors' samples. The chain employs TRBV19 and TRBJ1-1; the D region possibly corresponds to TRBD1 (5 bases align). The DNA sequence is as follows: TGTGCCAGTAGTTCCCCAGGGTCAGAAGCTTTCTTT. Its amino acids are CASSSPGSEAFF.